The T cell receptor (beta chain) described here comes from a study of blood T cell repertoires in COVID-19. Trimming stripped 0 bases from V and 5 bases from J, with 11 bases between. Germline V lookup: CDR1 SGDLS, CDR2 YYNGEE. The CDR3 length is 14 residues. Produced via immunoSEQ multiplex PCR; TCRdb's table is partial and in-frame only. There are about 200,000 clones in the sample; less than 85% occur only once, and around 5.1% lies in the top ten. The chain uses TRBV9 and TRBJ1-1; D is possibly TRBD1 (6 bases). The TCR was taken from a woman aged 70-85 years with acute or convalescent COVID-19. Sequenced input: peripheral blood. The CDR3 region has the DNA TGTGCCAGCAGCGTAGCTAGGGACATAACTGAAGCTTTCTTT. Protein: CASSVARDITEAFF. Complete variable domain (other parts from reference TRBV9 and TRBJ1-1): DSGVTQTPKHLITATGQRVTLRCSPRSGDLSVYWYQQSLDQGLQFLIQYYNGEERAKGNILERFSAQQFPDLHSELNLSSLELGDSALYFCASSVARDITEAFFGQGTRLTVV.